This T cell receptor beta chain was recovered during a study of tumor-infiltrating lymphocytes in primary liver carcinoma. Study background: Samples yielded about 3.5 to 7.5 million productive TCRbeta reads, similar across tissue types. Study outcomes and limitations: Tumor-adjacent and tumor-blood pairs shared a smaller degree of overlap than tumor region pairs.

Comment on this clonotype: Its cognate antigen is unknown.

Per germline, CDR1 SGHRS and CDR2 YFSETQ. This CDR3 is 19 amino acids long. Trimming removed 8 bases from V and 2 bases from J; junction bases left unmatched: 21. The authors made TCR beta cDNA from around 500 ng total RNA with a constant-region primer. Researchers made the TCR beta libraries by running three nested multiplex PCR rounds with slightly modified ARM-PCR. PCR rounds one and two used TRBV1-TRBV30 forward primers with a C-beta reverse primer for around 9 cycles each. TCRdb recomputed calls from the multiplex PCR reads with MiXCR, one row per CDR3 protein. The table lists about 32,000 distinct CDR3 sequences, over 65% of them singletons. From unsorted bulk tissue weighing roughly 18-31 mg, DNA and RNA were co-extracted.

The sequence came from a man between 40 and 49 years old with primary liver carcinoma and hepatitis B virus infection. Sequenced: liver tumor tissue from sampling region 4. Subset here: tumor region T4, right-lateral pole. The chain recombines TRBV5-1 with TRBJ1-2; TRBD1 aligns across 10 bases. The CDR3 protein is CARSSPSTGTGEGNYGYTF. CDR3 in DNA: TGCGCCAGAAGCAGCCCCTCGACAGGGACAGGGGAAGGGAACTATGGCTACACCTTC.